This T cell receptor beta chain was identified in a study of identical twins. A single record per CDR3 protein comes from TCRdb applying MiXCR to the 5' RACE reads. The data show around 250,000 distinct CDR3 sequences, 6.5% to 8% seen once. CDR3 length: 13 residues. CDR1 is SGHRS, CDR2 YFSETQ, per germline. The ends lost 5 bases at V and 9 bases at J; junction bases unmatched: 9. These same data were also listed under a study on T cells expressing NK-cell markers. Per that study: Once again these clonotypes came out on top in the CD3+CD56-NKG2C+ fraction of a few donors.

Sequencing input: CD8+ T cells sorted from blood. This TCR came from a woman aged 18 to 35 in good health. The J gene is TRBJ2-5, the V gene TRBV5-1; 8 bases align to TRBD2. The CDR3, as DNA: TGCGCCAGCAGAGCCGGGACCGGGGGGGCCCAGTACTTC. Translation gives CASRAGTGGAQYF.